This T cell receptor (beta chain) originates from a study of blood T cell repertoires in COVID-19. Clones were sequenced by immunoSEQ multiplex PCR, and TCRdb holds only the in-frame ones, with some missing. There are over 65,000 clones in the sample; 75% to 90% occur only once, and under 6.5% lies in the top ten. V was trimmed by 3 bases and J by 4 bases, leaving 10 bases between them. The length of the CDR3 is 14 residues. Germline V gene lookup returns CDR1 SGDLS and CDR2 YYNGEE. The chain is built from TRBV9 and TRBJ1-4, with a possible D match to TRBD1 (5 bases). This clonotype was sampled from an older man with COVID-19, enrolled during active disease. Sequenced input: peripheral blood. In nucleotides, the CDR3 is TGTGCCAGCAGCGGTTCCCAGGGTAATGAAAAACTGTTTTTT. Translated: CASSGSQGNEKLFF.